These 22 T cell receptor beta chains originate from one sample sequenced in a study of blood T cell repertoires in COVID-19. Some clones are missing from TCRdb's copy, which holds only in-frame ones; the method was immunoSEQ multiplex PCR. The sample holds about 280,000 clones, roughly 86% seen once. The specimen sequenced was peripheral blood. The receptors originated from a man younger than 30 with active or convalescent COVID-19.

The rearrangement joins TRBV5-4 to TRBJ1-1, with 10 bases lining up with TRBD1. Germline V gives CDR1 SGHNT, CDR2 YYREEE (reference sequence). V dropped 4 bases and J dropped 0; count of bases not matched to a gene: 12. The CDR3 has 18 residues. The CDR3 region has the DNA TGTGCCAGCAGCGGAGACAGGGGGCTGGCGGGGGTGAACACTGAAGCTTTCTTT. It encodes CASSGDRGLAGVNTEAFF.

The chain is built from TRBV5-4 and TRBJ2-7; 13 bases agree with TRBD2. The V segment lost 0 bases and the J segment 5 bases; nucleotides outside the gene matches: 11. CDR1 and CDR2 (germline): SGHNT, YYREEE (reference sequence). This CDR3 contains 18 residues. DNA of the CDR3: TGTGCCAGCAGCTTGGCCGTACTAGCGGGGGGGCCTGGCGACGAGCAGTACTTC. This codes for CASSLAVLAGGPGDEQYF.

This clone has a single count. V gene TRBV25-1 combines with J gene TRBJ1-3; D might be TRBD1 (5 bases). This CDR3 comprises 14 residues. Germline assignment: CDR1 MGHDK and CDR2 SYGVNS. Deletions cut 5 bases from V and 2 bases from J, with 10 bases between. The CDR3 region has the DNA TGTGCCAGCAGTTTCAGGGTTGCTGGAAACACCATATATTTT. Encoded protein: CASSFRVAGNTIYF.

The V call is TRBV4-1, the J call TRBJ2-7, with D possibly matching TRBD2 (5 bases). This CDR3 is 12 amino acids long. Germline CDR1 MGHRA, CDR2 YSYEKL. The V and J ends lost 6 bases and 4 bases respectively, with 10 bases between them. The CDR3 spells CASSLAGYEQYF. The CDR3, as DNA: TGCGCCAGCAGTCTAGCCGGGTACGAGCAGTACTTC.

The chain is built from TRBV2 and TRBJ1-2, with D possibly matching TRBD1 (6 bases). Trimming removed 3 bases from V and 5 bases from J, with 13 bases in between. CDR1 SNHLY and CDR2 FYNNEI come from the germline V gene. The CDR3 runs to 14 residues. The CDR3 loop reads CASSDIGGGYGYTF. The CDR3, as DNA: TGTGCCAGCAGTGATATAGGGGGGGGATATGGCTACACCTTC.

The chain combines TRBV9 with TRBJ2-3; no reliable D call. CDR3 length equals 15 residues. CDR1 SGDLS and CDR2 YYNGEE come from the germline V gene. Trimming removed 0 bases at V and 3 bases at J, with 11 bases between. The CDR3 sequence: CASSVGAPSTDTQYF. DNA of the CDR3: TGTGCCAGCAGCGTAGGGGCCCCCAGTACAGATACGCAGTATTTT.

The chain is built from TRBV5-5 and TRBJ1-6; 8 bases fit TRBD1. CDR3 length equals 15 residues. Germline values: CDR1 SGHKS, CDR2 YYEKEE (reference sequence). V was pared by 4 bases and J by 6 bases, with 6 bases of the junction left unmatched. This CDR3 is CASSQGQGGNSPLHF. The CDR3 DNA reads as TGTGCCAGCAGCCAAGGACAGGGAGGTAATTCACCCCTCCACTTT.

This chain uses TRBV6-2 or TRBV6-3 with TRBJ1-6, with TRBD1 matching over 9 bases. The CDR3 length is 15 residues. Germline V gene data show CDR1 as MNHEY and CDR2 as SVGEGT. V was clipped by 0 bases and J by 15 bases; unmatched bases: 9. For the CDR3, the DNA is TGTGCCAGCAGTTACTCGTCTGACAGGGGGGCACTCCTCCACTTT. It specifies CASSYSSDRGALLHF.

This clone was counted only a few times. The chain carries TRBV19 and TRBJ2-2, with TRBD1 matching over 7 bases. This CDR3 contains 15 residues. After removal of 5 bases from V and 6 bases from J, the junction contained 9 bases not matched to a gene. Germline lookup yields CDR1 LNHDA and CDR2 SQIVND (reference sequence). In DNA form, the CDR3 reads TGTGCCAGTAGTCCTTACCTGACAGGGTCCGGGGAGCTGTTTTTT. Translation: CASSPYLTGSGELFF.

V gene TRBV6-5 combines with J gene TRBJ1-5; D not resolved. V lost 7 bases and J 0 bases, leaving 10 bases between the germline ends. This CDR3 spans 14 amino acids. From germline, CDR1 is MNHEY and CDR2 SVGAGI. CDR3 residues: CASILSYSNQPQHF. Written as DNA, the CDR3 is TGTGCCAGCATCCTCAGTTATAGCAATCAGCCCCAGCATTTT.

The CDR3 DNA reads TGCGCCAGGACAGGGGGCTCTGGCACAGATACGCAGTATTTT. As protein: CARTGGSGTDTQYF. V gene TRBV10-1 combines with J gene TRBJ2-3; 10 bases fit TRBD1. The V and J ends lost 9 bases and 1 base, in that order; junction bases with no gene match: 4. The CDR3 totals 14 residues. Germline V gene data show CDR1 as WNHNN and CDR2 as SYGVQD (reference sequence).

Comment on this clone: A read error may produce the germline difference seen at one junction end. The V call is TRBV5-8, the J call TRBJ2-3; TRBD1 aligns across 9 bases. CDR1 and CDR2 from the germline V gene are SGHTS and YDEGEE. There are 15 residues in the CDR3. The CDR3 DNA reads TGTGCCAGCAACTTGGGACAGGGAGCCACAGATACGCAGTATTTT. This codes for CASNLGQGATDTQYF.

The chain combines TRBV24-1 with TRBJ1-2, with D possibly being TRBD1 (5 bases). Trimming stripped 12 bases from V and 5 bases from J, with 12 bases between. Germline-derived CDR1 and CDR2 are KGHDR and SFDVKD. The CDR3 is 11 amino acids. Here the CDR3 reads CAVGDSYGYTF. As DNA, the CDR3 is TGTGCCGTGGGCGACAGTTATGGCTACACCTTC.

This clone was counted once. The rearrangement links TRBV21-1 to TRBJ2-7; the table names TRBD1, a call not compared with the DNA. TRBV21-1 is tagged as a pseudogene. The CDR3 contains 11 residues. The CDR3 DNA sequence: TGTGCCAGCAGCAAAGGGACAGGGAGAAGTTTC. Amino acid sequence: CASSKGTGRSF.

The V gene is TRBV5-4, the J gene TRBJ2-1, with D uncertain. Germline values: CDR1 SGHNT, CDR2 YYREEE (reference sequence). The CDR3 has 13 residues. V was clipped by 3 bases and J by 0 bases, with 4 bases between them. The CDR3 nucleotides read TGTGCCAGCAGCTCCAGCTCCTACAATGAGCAGTTCTTC. Protein: CASSSSSYNEQFF. Supplemented by reference TRBV5-4 and TRBJ2-1, the full variable domain reads ETGVTQSPTHLIKTRGQQVTLRCSSQSGHNTVSWYQQALGQGPQFIFQYYREEENGRGNFPPRFSGLQFPNYSSELNVNALELDDSALYLCASSSSSYNEQFFGPGTRLTVL.

The chain has TRBV13 and TRBJ2-5; D call uncertain. The germline V gene has CDR1 PRHDT and CDR2 FYEKMQ (reference sequence). CDR3 length: 14 residues. V lost 2 bases and J lost 6, with 13 bases in between. The CDR3 is CASSLSLEAQTQYF. The CDR3 coding sequence is TGTGCCAGCAGCTTATCCCTTGAGGCGCAGACCCAGTACTTC.

This rearrangement joins TRBV6-5 to TRBJ2-7; TRBD1 is a possible D gene (6 bases). V was clipped by 6 bases and J by 3 bases, with 9 bases between them. CDR1 and CDR2 from the germline V gene are MNHEY and SVGAGI. The CDR3 is 12 residues long. The CDR3, as DNA: TGTGCCAGCAGCCAGGACAGCTACGAGCAGTACTTC. It translates to CASSQDSYEQYF.

This rearrangement joins TRBV5-1 to TRBJ1-4, with a weak D call TRBD1 (5 bases). This CDR3 is built from 13 residues. The V end was cut by 5 bases, the J end by 0 bases, with 5 bases between. Germline lookup yields CDR1 SGHRS and CDR2 YFSETQ. CDR3 sequence reads: CASRTATNEKLFF. The CDR3 DNA reads TGCGCCAGCAGGACAGCAACTAATGAAAAACTGTTTTTT.

Points on this clone: The junction departs from germline at one end; a sequencing error may be responsible. The rearrangement joins TRBV6-1 to TRBJ1-5; a possible D gene is TRBD1 (5 bases). Germline CDR1 MNHNS, CDR2 SASEGT. The CDR3 runs to 14 residues. CDR3 protein: CASIEENRGGAQHF. DNA of the CDR3: TGTGCCAGCATTGAAGAAAATCGAGGAGGGGCCCAGCATTTT.

The chain joins TRBV10-3 to TRBJ2-1; 8 bases align to TRBD2. Germline lookup yields CDR1 ENHRY and CDR2 SYGVKD. The CDR3 covers 14 residues. J lost 5 bases, V lost 5 bases, and 5 bases had no gene match. The CDR3: CAISWRGENNEQFF. The CDR3 region has the DNA TGTGCCATCAGTTGGCGGGGGGAAAACAATGAGCAGTTCTTC.

V gene TRBV7-9 combines with J gene TRBJ2-1; TRBD2 matches 13 bases. This CDR3 region has 15 residues. V lost 2 bases, J lost 9 bases, and 4 bases stayed unmatched. Germline V gene data show CDR1 as SEHNR and CDR2 as FQNEAQ (reference sequence). The CDR3 sequence: CASSLPGLAGSEQFF. The DNA for the CDR3 is TGTGCCAGCAGCTTACCGGGACTAGCGGGGAGTGAGCAGTTCTTC.

This clone was counted between two and nine times. CDR3 loop: CASSKRDRGSLEQYF. CDR3 sequence (DNA): TGTGCCAGCAGTAAAAGGGACAGGGGGTCCCTCGAGCAGTACTTC. The chain recombines TRBV25-1 with TRBJ2-7; 11 bases are a match to TRBD1. This CDR3 is 15 amino acids long. V trimming: 5 bases; J trimming: 6 bases; junction bases outside the gene matches: 9. Germline CDR1 is MGHDK and CDR2 is SYGVNS.